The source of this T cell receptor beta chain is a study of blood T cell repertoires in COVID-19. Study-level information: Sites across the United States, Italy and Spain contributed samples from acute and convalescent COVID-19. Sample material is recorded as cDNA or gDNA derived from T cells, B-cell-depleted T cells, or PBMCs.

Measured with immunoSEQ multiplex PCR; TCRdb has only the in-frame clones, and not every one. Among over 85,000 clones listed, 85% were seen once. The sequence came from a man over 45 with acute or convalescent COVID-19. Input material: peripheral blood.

CDR3 bases: TGCAGCGCTGGCCCCGATAGCGGCACAGATACGCAGTATTTT. Protein sequence: CSAGPDSGTDTQYF. The rearrangement joins TRBV29-1 to TRBJ2-3, with a possible D match to TRBD2 (5 bases). CDR3 length: 14 amino acids. Trimming left V 7 bases short and J 1 base short, with 15 bases between. CDR1 and CDR2 (germline): SQVTM, ANQGSEA.